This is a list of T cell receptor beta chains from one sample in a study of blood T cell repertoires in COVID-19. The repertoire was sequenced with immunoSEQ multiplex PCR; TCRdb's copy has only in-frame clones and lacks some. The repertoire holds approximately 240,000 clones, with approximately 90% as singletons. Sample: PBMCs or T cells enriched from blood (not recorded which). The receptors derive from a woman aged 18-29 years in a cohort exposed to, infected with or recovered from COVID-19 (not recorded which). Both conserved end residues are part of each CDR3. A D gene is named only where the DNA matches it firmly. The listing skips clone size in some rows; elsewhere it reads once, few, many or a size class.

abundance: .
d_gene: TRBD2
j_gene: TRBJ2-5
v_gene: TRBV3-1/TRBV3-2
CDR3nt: TGTGCCAGCAGCCACCGAGATAGTAACAGCCCCGGACTAGACGAGACCCAGTACTTC
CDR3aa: CASSHRDSNSPGLDETQYF

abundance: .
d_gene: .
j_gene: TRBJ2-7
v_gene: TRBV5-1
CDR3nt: TGCGCCAGCAGCTTGGGTCAGGGCGCTTCGCCCTCGTACTTC
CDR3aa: CASSLGQGASPSYF

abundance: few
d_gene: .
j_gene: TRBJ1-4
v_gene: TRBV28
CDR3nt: TGTGCCAGCAGTTCACAACAGGGAAAAAAACTGTTTTTT
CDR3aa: CASSSQQGKKLFF

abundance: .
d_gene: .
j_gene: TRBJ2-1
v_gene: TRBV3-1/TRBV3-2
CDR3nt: TGTGCCAGCAGCCAAGTTGGCGGCGGGCGGGACAATGAGCAGTTCTTC
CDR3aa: CASSQVGGGRDNEQFF

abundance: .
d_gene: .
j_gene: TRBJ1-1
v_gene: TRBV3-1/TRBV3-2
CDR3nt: TGTGCCAGCAGCCAAGCAGAGAACACTGAAGCTTTCTTT
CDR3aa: CASSQAENTEAFF

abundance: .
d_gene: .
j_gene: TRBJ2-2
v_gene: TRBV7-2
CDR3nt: TGTGCCAGCAGCTTAATGCAGGGCGAAGCCGGGGAGCTGTTTTTT
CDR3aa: CASSLMQGEAGELFF

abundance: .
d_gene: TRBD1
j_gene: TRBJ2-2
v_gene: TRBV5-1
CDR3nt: TGCGCCAGCAGCTTAACCCCTCTCCAGGGGGAGACCGGGGAGCTGTTTTTT
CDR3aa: CASSLTPLQGETGELFF

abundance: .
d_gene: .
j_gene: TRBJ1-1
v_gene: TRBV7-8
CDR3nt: TGTGCCAGTCTAGGGAGGTTGGACACTGAAGCTTTCTTT
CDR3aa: CASLGRLDTEAFF

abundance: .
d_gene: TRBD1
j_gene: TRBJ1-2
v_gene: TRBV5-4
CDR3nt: TGTGCCAGCAGCTCACAGGGGGGACACACCTTC
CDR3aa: CASSSQGGHTF

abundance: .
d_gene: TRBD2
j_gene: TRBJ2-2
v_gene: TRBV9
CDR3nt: TGTGCCAGCGGCAAAATAAGCGGGAGAAACACCGGGGAGCTGTTTTTT
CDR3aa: CASGKISGRNTGELFF

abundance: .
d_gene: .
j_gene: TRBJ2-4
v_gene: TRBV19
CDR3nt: TGTGCCAGCCTTCTAGGATACCTAGCCAAAAACATTCAGTACTTC
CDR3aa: CASLLGYLAKNIQYF

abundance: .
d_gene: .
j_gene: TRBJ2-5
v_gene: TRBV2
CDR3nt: TGTGCCAGCAGTGAATTGGTAGAGGGGGCCCAGTACTTC
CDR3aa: CASSELVEGAQYF

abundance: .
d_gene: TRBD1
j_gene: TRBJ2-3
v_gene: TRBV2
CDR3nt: TGTGCCAGCAGTCTTATTGGGACAGCTTTAAGCACAGATACGCAGTATTTT
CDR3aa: CASSLIGTALSTDTQYF

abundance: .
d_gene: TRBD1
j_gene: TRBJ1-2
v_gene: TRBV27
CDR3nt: TGTGCCAGCAGTTTTGGGACAGGGGGCTTGGGGGGCTACACCTTC
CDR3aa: CASSFGTGGLGGYTF

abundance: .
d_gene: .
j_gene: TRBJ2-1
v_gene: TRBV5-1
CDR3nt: TGCGCCAGCAGCTTGGCCGAGGGAAATTCCTACAATGAGCAGTTCTTC
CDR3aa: CASSLAEGNSYNEQFF

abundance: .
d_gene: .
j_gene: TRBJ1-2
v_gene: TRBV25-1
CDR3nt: TGTGCCAGCAGTGAGGCGGGAAACTATGGCTACACCTTC
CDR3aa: CASSEAGNYGYTF

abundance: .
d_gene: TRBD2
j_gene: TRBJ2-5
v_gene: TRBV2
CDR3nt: TGTGCCAGCAGTGATAGCGGGGCTACTCCAGGGACCCAGTACTTC
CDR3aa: CASSDSGATPGTQYF

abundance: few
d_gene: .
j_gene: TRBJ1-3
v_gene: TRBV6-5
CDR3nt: TGTGCCAGCAGAACAGGCTCTGGAAACACCATATATTTT
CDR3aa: CASRTGSGNTIYF

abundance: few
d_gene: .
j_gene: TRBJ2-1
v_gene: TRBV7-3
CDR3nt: TGTGCCAGCAGCTTAAACAGCTACAATGAGCAGTTCTTC
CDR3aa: CASSLNSYNEQFF

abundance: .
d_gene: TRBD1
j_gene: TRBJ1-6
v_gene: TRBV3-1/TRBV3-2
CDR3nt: TGTGCCAGCAGCCAAGATGGGACAGCCCCTTCACCCCTCCACTTT
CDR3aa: CASSQDGTAPSPLHF

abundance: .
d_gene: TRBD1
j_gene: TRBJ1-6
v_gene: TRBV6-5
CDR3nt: TGTGCCAGCACCCGTGGGACAGATAATTCACCCCTCCACTTT
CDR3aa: CASTRGTDNSPLHF

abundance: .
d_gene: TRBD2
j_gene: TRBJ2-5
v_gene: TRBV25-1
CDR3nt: TGTGCCAGCAGTCCACCGGGACTAGCGGGAGGACGGGAGACCCAGTACTTC
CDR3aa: CASSPPGLAGGRETQYF

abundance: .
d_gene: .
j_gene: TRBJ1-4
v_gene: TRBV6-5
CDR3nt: TGTGCCAGCAGTCCCCGGCGGGCAGGAGGAGAAAAACTGTTTTTT
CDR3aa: CASSPRRAGGEKLFF

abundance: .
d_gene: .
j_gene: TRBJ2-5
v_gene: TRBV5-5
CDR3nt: TGTGCCAGCAGCTTTCAAGGGGAGGCCCGGTACTTC
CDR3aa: CASSFQGEARYF

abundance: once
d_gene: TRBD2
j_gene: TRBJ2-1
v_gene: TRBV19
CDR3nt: TGTGCCAGTAGCACCCCCCTGGGGGAGGGCCGGTACAATGAGCAGTTCTTC
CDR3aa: CASSTPLGEGRYNEQFF

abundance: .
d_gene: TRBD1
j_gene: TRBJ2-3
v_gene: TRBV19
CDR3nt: TGTGCCAGTAGTTCCTCCCGACAGGGGGCGTCAGATACGCAGTATTTT
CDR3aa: CASSSSRQGASDTQYF

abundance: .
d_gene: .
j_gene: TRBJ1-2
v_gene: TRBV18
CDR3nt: TGTGCCAGCTCACCAATCAGCGGGGTTAACTATGGCTACACCTTC
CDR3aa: CASSPISGVNYGYTF

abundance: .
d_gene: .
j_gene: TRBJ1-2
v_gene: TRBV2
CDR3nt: TGTGCCAGCAGTGAAACCCGTTGGGGGGACTATGGCTACACCTTC
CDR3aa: CASSETRWGDYGYTF

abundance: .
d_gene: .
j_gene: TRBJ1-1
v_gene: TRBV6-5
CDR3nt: TGTGCCAGCAGAAGAGGCGGTCTCAACACTGAAGCTTTCTTT
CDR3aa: CASRRGGLNTEAFF

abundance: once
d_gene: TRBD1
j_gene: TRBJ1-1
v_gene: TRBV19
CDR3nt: TGTGCCAGCAGACCGGGACAGGTCAACACTGAAGCTTTCTTT
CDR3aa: CASRPGQVNTEAFF

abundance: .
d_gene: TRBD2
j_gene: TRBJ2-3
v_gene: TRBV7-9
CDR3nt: TGTGCCAGCAGCCGTAGCGGGAGGGTCACAGATACGCAGTATTTT
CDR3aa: CASSRSGRVTDTQYF